The entry below gives a single T cell receptor (beta chain) sequence along with its context. Its antigen is still unknown. These data belong to a study of cytomegalovirus exposure and HLA in healthy donors. Study-wide findings and caveats: Near-uniform donor sequencing depth was presumed by presence/absence analyses. In an earlier analysis, productive rearrangement rates for most beta V segments clustered near 90% or 30%.

Trimming shortened V by 6 bases and J by 5 bases, and 20 bases separated the two germline ends. The CDR3 has 15 amino acids. Germline loops: CDR1 LNHNV, CDR2 YYDKDF (reference sequence). In the PCR, 60 Vbeta and 13 Jbeta primers were used. Some clones are missing from TCRdb's copy, which holds only in-frame ones; the method was immunoSEQ multiplex PCR. The table includes some 180,000 clones, around 80% detected once. Sequencing was performed on PBMCs. V is TRBV15 and J is TRBJ2-7; weak D call: TRBD2 (7 bases). This sequence was found in a man aged 35-49 years in good health and CMV-seronegative. The CDR3 here is CATRDLGGAVDEQYF. DNA of the CDR3: TGTGCCACCAGGGACTTAGGGGGGGCAGTCGACGAGCAGTACTTC.